The clone carrying this TCR beta chain was counted a few times. The assay was immunoSEQ multiplex PCR, and TCRdb's table has in-frame clones only and misses some. The sample holds under 80,000 clones; 80% to 90% are singletons and the top ten take around 5%. Losses at the gene ends were 10 bases for V and 0 bases for J; bases not matched to a gene: 5. Germline V gene data show CDR1 as LNHDA and CDR2 as SQIVND (reference sequence). The length of the CDR3 is 13 residues. This entry belongs to a study of blood T cell repertoires in COVID-19. Overall study context: Some COVID-19 samples were acute and others convalescent; all came from the United States, Italy and Spain.

The sequenced sample was peripheral blood. The chain joins TRBV19 to TRBJ1-1, with TRBD1 matching 7 bases. This sequence originates from a woman older than 75 with active or convalescent COVID-19. CDR3 region: CAIRDRLNTEAFF. The CDR3 nucleotides read TGTGCCATCAGGGACAGATTGAACACTGAAGCTTTCTTT.